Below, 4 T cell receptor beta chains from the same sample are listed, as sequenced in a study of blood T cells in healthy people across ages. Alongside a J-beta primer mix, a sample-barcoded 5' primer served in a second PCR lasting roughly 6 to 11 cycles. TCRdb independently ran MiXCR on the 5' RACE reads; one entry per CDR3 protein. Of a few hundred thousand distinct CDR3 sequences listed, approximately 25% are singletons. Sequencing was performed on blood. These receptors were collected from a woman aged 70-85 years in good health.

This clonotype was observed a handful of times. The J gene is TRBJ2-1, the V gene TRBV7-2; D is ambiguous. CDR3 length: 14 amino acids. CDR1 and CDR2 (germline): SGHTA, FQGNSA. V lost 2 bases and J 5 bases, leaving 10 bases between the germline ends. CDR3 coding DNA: TGTGCCAGCAGCTTACAGTACCGCCACAATGAGCAGTTCTTC. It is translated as CASSLQYRHNEQFF.

This CDR3 is CASRPGNSGANVLTF. In DNA form, the CDR3 reads TGTGCCAGCAGACCAGGGAATTCTGGGGCCAACGTCCTGACTTTC. The rearrangement uses TRBV12-3 or TRBV12-4 and TRBJ2-6, with D maybe TRBD1 (5 bases). The CDR3 loop spans 15 amino acids. V was pared by 6 bases and J by 1 base, with 10 bases between.

The CDR3 loop reads CASSLGRGHLSYEQYF. CDR3 nucleotide sequence: TGTGCCAGCAGCTTAGGCCGGGGACACCTCTCCTACGAGCAGTACTTC. The V call is TRBV7-2, the J call TRBJ2-7; tentatively, D is TRBD1 (6 bases). The length of the CDR3 is 16 residues. Germline V gene sequence: CDR1 SGHTA, CDR2 FQGNSA. V was cut by 1 base and J by 0 bases, with 13 bases left in between.

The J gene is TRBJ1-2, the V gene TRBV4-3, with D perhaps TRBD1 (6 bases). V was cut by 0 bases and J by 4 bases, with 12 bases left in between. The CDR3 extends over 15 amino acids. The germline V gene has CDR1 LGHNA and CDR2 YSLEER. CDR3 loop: CASSQDSWGLYGYTF. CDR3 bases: TGCGCCAGCAGCCAAGATTCCTGGGGGCTCTATGGCTACACCTTC.